One and the same sample provided the 26 T cell receptor beta chains below, sequenced in a study of neoadjuvant anti-PD-1 for oral cavity cancer. As for time point: after neoadjuvant nivolumab, at surgical resection. Clones were read by immunoSEQ multiplex PCR, and TCRdb kept only the in-frame ones, dropping some. The data show about 14,000 clones, with 36% seen just once and under 45% held by the top ten. This specimen was tumor tissue, taken after nivolumab (anti-PD-1) treatment. All receptors come from a person aged 35-79 years with oral cavity squamous cell carcinoma.

There are a few counts of this clone. The V gene is TRBV10-3, the J gene TRBJ2-7; the match to TRBD2 covers 9 bases. The CDR3 has 15 amino acids. The V and J ends lost 0 bases and 5 bases, in that order; junction bases with no gene match: 5. Germline CDR1 ENHRY, CDR2 SYGVKD. DNA for the CDR3: TGTGCCATCAGTGAGTCAGGGCTAGCGGGGAACGAGCAGTACTTC. This sequence encodes CAISESGLAGNEQYF.

The sample holds a few counts of this clone. The chain links TRBV11-2 to TRBJ2-7; possibly TRBD2 for D (6 bases). From germline, CDR1 is SGHAT and CDR2 FQNNGV. There are 13 residues in the CDR3. V gave up 0 bases and J gave up 5 bases, with 8 bases separating them. CDR3: CASSLDRGNEQYF. The CDR3 DNA reads as TGTGCCAGCAGCTTAGATCGGGGGAACGAGCAGTACTTC.

In this sample, this clone turned up once. V is TRBV6-5 and J is TRBJ2-7; D gene ambiguous. Germline V CDR1 and CDR2: MNHEY, SVGAGI. The CDR3 runs to 9 residues. With 3 bases removed from V and 11 bases from J, the gap between germline ends came to 5 bases. CDR3 loop: CASSYVEYF. CDR3 DNA: TGTGCCAGCAGTTATGTGGAGTACTTC.

This rearrangement joins TRBV10-1 to TRBJ2-3; a possible D gene is TRBD1 (5 bases). The CDR3 is 15 amino acids. V lost 0 bases to trimming and J lost 1 base, with 8 bases between them. The germline V gene has CDR1 WNHNN and CDR2 SYGVQD (reference sequence). CDR3 nucleotide sequence: TGCGCCAGCAGTGAGTCAAGGGGCCGCACAGATACGCAGTATTTT. Its protein product is CASSESRGRTDTQYF.

In this sample, this clone turned up a few times. The rearrangement joins TRBV5-5 to TRBJ1-2; 9 bases are shared with TRBD1. V shed 0 bases, J shed 0 bases, and the junction held 9 bases outside the gene matches. The CDR3 is 18 residues long. Germline CDR1 SGHKS, CDR2 YYEKEE (reference sequence). The CDR3 reads CASSLAGGQGFSNYGYTF. The CDR3 nucleotides read TGTGCCAGCAGCTTGGCCGGGGGACAGGGTTTCTCTAACTATGGCTACACCTTC.

This chain links TRBV7-8 with TRBJ1-2, with 8 bases lining up with TRBD1. Losses at the gene ends were 5 bases for V and 4 bases for J; bases not matched to a gene: 6. Germline V CDR1 and CDR2: SGHVS, FQNEAQ. This CDR3 spans 14 amino acids. As DNA, the CDR3 is TGTGCCAGCAGCCCTGGGCAGGGGGCCTATGGCTACACCTTC. This encodes CASSPGQGAYGYTF.

This clone was detected a few times. The chain carries TRBV10-3 and TRBJ1-6, with 9 positions matching TRBD1. V shed 8 bases, J shed 9 bases, and the junction held 8 bases outside the gene matches. The CDR3 has 14 amino acids. Germline CDR1 and CDR2: ENHRY and SYGVKD. The CDR3 region has the DNA TGTGCCATCGGGGAGGGACAGGGCTTTTCACCCCTCCACTTT. The encoded protein is CAIGEGQGFSPLHF.

This clone was counted a few times. The chain recombines TRBV11-2 with TRBJ2-2; no clear D. V was shortened by 0 bases and J by 1 base, with 3 bases between the two germline ends. There are 14 residues in the CDR3. Germline values: CDR1 SGHAT, CDR2 FQNNGV. CDR3 sequence (DNA): TGTGCCAGCAGCTTAGACAGGAACACCGGGGAGCTGTTTTTT. Its protein product is CASSLDRNTGELFF.

CDR3 residues: CASSYLYEQYF. DNA for the CDR3: TGTGCCAGCAGTTACCTTTACGAGCAGTACTTC. The rearrangement uses TRBV6-5 and TRBJ2-7; D is unresolved. This CDR3 contains 11 residues. CDR1 and CDR2 (germline): MNHEY, SVGAGI. Between the trimmed V and J ends, which lost 2 bases and 4 bases, there was a span of 3 bases.

V gene TRBV7-3 combines with J gene TRBJ2-3; tentatively, D is TRBD1 (7 bases). V lost 5 bases and J 1 base, leaving 10 bases between the germline ends. The CDR3 length is 14 residues. CDR1 and CDR2 (germline): SGHTA, FQGTGA. The CDR3 is CASSRRGGTDTQYF. The CDR3 DNA is TGTGCCAGCAGCCGCAGGGGGGGCACAGATACGCAGTATTTT.

In its sample, this clone ranks as medium-sized. The chain couples TRBV9 to TRBJ1-6; TRBD1 might be the D (6 bases). CDR1 is SGDLS and CDR2 is YYNGEE in the germline V gene. The V gene lost 5 bases and the J gene lost 8 bases, with 8 bases spanning the gap. The CDR3 length is 12 residues. The DNA for the CDR3 is TGTGCCAGCAGGTCAGGGGATTCACCCCTCCACTTT. Encoded protein: CASRSGDSPLHF. Filled out from reference TRBV9 and TRBJ1-6, the complete variable domain reads DSGVTQTPKHLITATGQRVTLRCSPRSGDLSVYWYQQSLDQGLQFLIQYYNGEERAKGNILERFSAQQFPDLHSELNLSSLELGDSALYFCASRSGDSPLHFGNGTRLTVT.

The CDR3 DNA reads TGTGCCAGCAGCTACGAGGGACGGAAGAATTCACCCCTCCACTTT. This translates into CASSYEGRKNSPLHF. V usage is TRBV13 and J usage is TRBJ1-6, with D possibly TRBD1 on 5 matching bases. The V end lost 4 bases, the J end lost 7 bases, and 14 bases lay between the germline ends. The CDR3 runs to 15 residues. Germline CDR1 is PRHDT and CDR2 is FYEKMQ (reference sequence).

The chain is built from TRBV28 and TRBJ2-7; D might be TRBD2 (5 bases). The CDR3 consists of 14 residues. Per germline, CDR1 MDHEN and CDR2 SYDVKM. Trimming pared 6 bases from V and 5 bases from J, leaving 17 bases between. CDR3 in amino acids: CASSTRRTEDEQYF. Here the CDR3 DNA reads TGTGCCAGCAGCACGAGGAGGACCGAGGACGAGCAGTACTTC.

This clone counts as medium-sized (0.01 to 0.1%). This chain links TRBV27 with TRBJ2-2, with 7 bases aligning to TRBD1. With 5 bases clipped from V and 4 bases from J, the junction kept 13 bases outside the gene matches. This CDR3 is 17 amino acids long. Germline V gives CDR1 MNHEY, CDR2 SMNVEV (reference sequence). CDR3 residues: CASSPRPGTVSTGELFF. The CDR3 DNA sequence: TGTGCCAGCAGTCCCCGCCCAGGGACAGTTAGCACCGGGGAGCTGTTTTTT.

In its sample, this clone ranks as medium-sized (0.01 to 0.1%). J is TRBJ1-2 and V is TRBV19; the match to TRBD1 covers 8 bases. J was trimmed by 8 bases and V by 10 bases; bases with no gene match: 12. This CDR3 spans 13 amino acids. The V gene's germline CDR1 is LNHDA and CDR2 SQIVND (reference sequence). The CDR3: CATDRQGKGGYTF. In DNA, the CDR3 is TGTGCCACAGACAGACAGGGGAAAGGGGGCTACACCTTC.

This clone was observed a few times. The gene calls are TRBV5-3 and TRBJ2-4, with 7 positions matching TRBD1. TRBV5-3 is an ORF, with its function uncertain. Unmatched junction bases numbered 4, after V lost 0 bases and J lost 1 base. The CDR3 covers 16 residues. Written as DNA, the CDR3 is TGTGCCAGAAGCTTGGGACAGGGAAAGGCCAAAAACATTCAGTACTTC. Its translation is CARSLGQGKAKNIQYF.

J is TRBJ2-7 and V is TRBV6-1, with 7 bases matching TRBD1. The CDR3 has 13 residues. Germline V gene sequence: CDR1 MNHNS, CDR2 SASEGT. Trimming took 7 bases from V and 5 from J; bases not matched to a gene: 8. DNA for the CDR3: TGTGCCAGCACGTACAGGGGTAAGGACGAGCAGTACTTC. This encodes CASTYRGKDEQYF.

The genes are TRBV7-9 and TRBJ1-2; D remains unclear. Trimming stripped 1 base from V and 2 bases from J, with 11 bases between. The V gene's germline CDR1 is SEHNR and CDR2 FQNEAQ (reference sequence). This CDR3 region has 15 residues. CDR3 residues: CASSLGQRTNYGYTF. The CDR3 coding sequence is TGTGCCAGCAGCTTAGGTCAAAGGACCAACTATGGCTACACCTTC.

This clone was recorded once. This chain joins TRBV9 and TRBJ1-2; TRBD1 aligns across 9 bases. The CDR3 runs to 15 residues. V shed 4 bases, J shed 8 bases, and the junction held 12 bases outside the gene matches. Germline assignment: CDR1 SGDLS and CDR2 YYNGEE. This CDR3 is CASSQPGQGTKGYTF. Written as DNA, the CDR3 is TGTGCCAGCAGCCAGCCGGGACAGGGAACGAAAGGCTACACCTTC.

The table lists this clone with a few counts. The genes are TRBV15 and TRBJ2-3; possibly TRBD2 for D (5 bases). V lost 3 bases and J 4 bases, leaving 14 bases between the germline ends. Germline V CDR1 and CDR2: LNHNV, YYDKDF (reference sequence). CDR3 length: 15 residues. In DNA form, the CDR3 reads TGTGCCACCAGCAGCACGCCTAGCCGCGCAGATACGCAGTATTTT. This sequence encodes CATSSTPSRADTQYF.

This clone has more than one count but fewer than ten. V is TRBV19 and J is TRBJ2-7, with a weak D call TRBD1 (5 bases). CDR3 length: 14 amino acids. V gave up 1 base and J gave up 2 bases, with 9 bases separating them. Germline V lookup: CDR1 LNHDA, CDR2 SQIVND (reference sequence). The CDR3 nucleotides read TGTGCCAGTAGTATAGCCCAGGGTACCTACGAGCAGTACTTC. Translating gives CASSIAQGTYEQYF.

A single count supports this clone. The chain recombines TRBV19 with TRBJ1-5, with D perhaps TRBD1 (5 bases). The CDR3 contains 14 residues. Germline V gives CDR1 LNHDA, CDR2 SQIVND (reference sequence). Trimming pared 4 bases from V and 4 bases from J, leaving 11 bases between. The CDR3 DNA follows: TGTGCCAGTAGTAAACGGGACCGAAATCAGCCCCAGCATTTT. This codes for CASSKRDRNQPQHF.

V and J are TRBV18 and TRBJ2-3, with D possibly TRBD2 on 5 matching bases. The CDR3 loop spans 13 amino acids. Trimming left V 5 bases short and J 4 bases short, with 10 bases between. CDR1 and CDR2 (germline): KGHSH, LQKENI. CDR3 amino acids: CASSAEVADTQYF. CDR3 DNA: TGTGCCAGCTCAGCGGAGGTCGCAGATACGCAGTATTTT.

This clone occurred many times. The rearrangement joins TRBV4-2 to TRBJ1-6; 8 bases line up with TRBD1. Trimming removed 1 base from V and 7 bases from J; junction bases left unmatched: 15. CDR1 is LGHNA, CDR2 YNFKEQ, per germline. The CDR3 contains 19 residues. CDR3 DNA sequence: TGTGCCAGCAGCCAAGGACAGGGGAGGGAATTGGGAAGAAATTCACCCCTCCACTTT. Protein sequence: CASSQGQGRELGRNSPLHF.

The V gene is TRBV25-1, the J gene TRBJ2-5; TRBD1 aligns across 8 bases. The CDR3 spans 13 residues. Unmatched junction bases numbered 1, after V lost 3 bases and J lost 4 bases. Germline-derived CDR1 and CDR2 are MGHDK and SYGVNS. The CDR3 DNA sequence: TGTGCCAGCAGTGACAGGGGGCGAGAGACCCAGTACTTC. Amino acids: CASSDRGRETQYF.

This chain joins TRBV30 and TRBJ1-6, with TRBD1 as a possible D gene (5 bases). The V gene lost 4 bases and the J gene lost 9 bases, with 16 bases spanning the gap. Germline loops: CDR1 GTSNPN, CDR2 SVGIG (reference sequence). The CDR3 has 14 residues. The CDR3 loop is CAWIPRLGVSPLHF. The CDR3 DNA reads as TGTGCCTGGATTCCACGCCTGGGGGTTTCACCCCTCCACTTT.